The 15 T cell receptor beta chains below were found in one sample sequenced in a study of CD8+ T cells in alopecia areata. cDNA reverse transcribed from extracted RNA served as the sequencing template. Sequencing was performed with immunoSEQ multiplex PCR; in TCRdb, only in-frame clones are kept and a portion is missing. The sample has some 180,000 clones, around 50% seen once. The sequenced sample was CD8+ T cells sorted from blood. The receptors here all came from a human donor in good health.

This chain connects TRBV5-1 to TRBJ1-1; D is possibly TRBD1 (5 bases). This CDR3 region has 14 residues. The germline CDR1 and CDR2 sequences are SGHRS and YFSETQ. Trimming shortened V by 3 bases and J by 4 bases, and 13 bases separated the two germline ends. CDR3 DNA sequence: TGCGCCAGCAGCTGGAGGGACGAGGGCACTGAAGCTTTCTTT. It is translated as CASSWRDEGTEAFF. Together with reference TRBV5-1 and TRBJ1-1, the CDR3 gives the full variable domain: KAGVTQTPRYLIKTRGQQVTLSCSPISGHRSVSWYQQTPGQGLQFLFEYFSETQRNKGNFPGRFSGRQFSNSRSEMNVSTLELGDSALYLCASSWRDEGTEAFFGQGTRLTVV.

The chain is built from TRBV5-6 and TRBJ1-4; the D is unclear. Per the germline V gene, CDR1 is SGHDT and CDR2 is YYEEEE. The CDR3 has 12 amino acids. V was pared by 6 bases and J by 7 bases, with 10 bases between. The DNA of the CDR3 is TGTGCCAGCACTTTCAGTGGTGAAAAACTGTTTTTT. It translates to CASTFSGEKLFF.

This sequence joins TRBV4-1 and TRBJ2-1; a possible D gene is TRBD2 (6 bases). The germline V gene has CDR1 MGHRA and CDR2 YSYEKL. The V gene lost 3 bases and the J gene lost 7 bases, with 22 bases spanning the gap. The CDR3 has 17 residues. CDR3 DNA sequence: TGCGCCAGCAGCCAGTCCCCGGGACTCGGACTCTCTAATGAGCAGTTCTTC. It is translated as CASSQSPGLGLSNEQFF.

This clone turned up a few times. V usage is TRBV10-3 and J usage is TRBJ1-1; TRBD1 agrees at 7 bases. Germline V gene data show CDR1 as ENHRY and CDR2 as SYGVKD. Unmatched junction bases numbered 8, after V lost 4 bases and J lost 0 bases. The length of the CDR3 is 16 residues. In DNA form, the CDR3 reads TGTGCCATCAGTGCGGAAGGGGGCGAAGTGAACACTGAAGCTTTCTTT. This sequence encodes CAISAEGGEVNTEAFF.

This clone was detected a few times. The rearrangement links TRBV23-1 to TRBJ1-2; D is unresolved. TRBV23-1 is noted as an ORF with a role that remains uncertain. The CDR3 runs 16 residues. Trimming stripped 1 base from V and 4 bases from J, with 16 bases between. The CDR3 is CASSQLIGRRCYGYTF. The CDR3 bases are TGCGCCAGCAGTCAATTGATCGGCAGACGGTGCTATGGCTACACCTTC.

Comments on this clone: Its ends do not fully match the called genes, so a read error is possible. Additional DNA sequences in this sample encode the identical CDR3. V and J are TRBV25-1 and TRBJ1-5; D not resolved. The length of the CDR3 is 13 residues. CDR1 and CDR2 (germline): MGHDK, SYGVNS. Here the CDR3 DNA reads TGTGCCAGCTCCTCGGGAGGTTATCAGCCCCAGCACTTT. Translating it yields CASSSGGYQPQHF.

This clone was seen a handful of times. Different DNA sequences within this sample yield the same CDR3. The gene calls are TRBV7-9 and TRBJ1-5; 7 nucleotides agree with TRBD1. This CDR3 is built from 14 residues. J was trimmed by 7 bases and V by 1 base; bases with no gene match: 4. The germline V gene has CDR1 SEHNR and CDR2 FQNEAQ (reference sequence). The CDR3 DNA reads TGTGCCAGCAGCTTAGGACAGGGTAGCCAGCCCCAGCATTTT. It is translated as CASSLGQGSQPQHF.

This sequence joins TRBV7-9 and TRBJ2-7; D is undetermined. The V and J ends lost 4 bases and 3 bases respectively, with 10 bases between them. The V gene's germline CDR1 is SEHNR and CDR2 FQNEAQ (reference sequence). The CDR3 has 13 amino acids. CDR3 sequence: CASSSEPLYEQYF. CDR3 bases: TGTGCCAGCAGCTCTGAGCCCCTCTACGAGCAGTACTTC.

The chain joins TRBV10-2 to TRBJ1-2, with 9 bases matching TRBD1. This CDR3 has 15 amino acids. Germline V lookup: CDR1 WSHSY, CDR2 SAAADI. The junction had 11 bases not matched to a gene; V was cut back by 5 bases and J by 7 bases. CDR3 sequence reads: CASSIGTGLSRGYTF. The CDR3 coding sequence is TGCGCCAGCAGTATCGGGACAGGGCTTAGTCGTGGCTACACCTTC.

The table lists this clone with a count of one. The chain employs TRBV13 and TRBJ2-5; TRBD1 might be the D (6 bases). This CDR3 spans 14 amino acids. Germline V gives CDR1 PRHDT, CDR2 FYEKMQ (reference sequence). V gave up 4 bases and J gave up 3 bases, with 12 bases separating them. CDR3 DNA: TGTGCCAGCAGCTACCGGACAGCAGAAGAGACCCAGTACTTC. Translating gives CASSYRTAEETQYF.

The table lists this clone with a count of one. The V and J genes are TRBV5-1 and TRBJ1-2; 7 bases are a match to TRBD1. Per germline, CDR1 SGHRS and CDR2 YFSETQ. The V and J ends lost 2 bases and 4 bases, in that order; junction bases with no gene match: 2. The CDR3 consists of 13 residues. CDR3 sequence reads: CASSLGTVYGYTF. The CDR3 nucleotides are TGCGCCAGCAGCTTAGGGACAGTCTATGGCTACACCTTC.

The chain links TRBV4-2 to TRBJ2-3; the D gene is possibly TRBD2 (6 bases). Germline V lookup: CDR1 LGHNA, CDR2 YNFKEQ. The CDR3 has 14 residues. V dropped 1 base and J dropped 3 bases, with 8 bases sitting between them. This CDR3 reads CASSQGGVTDTQYF. CDR3 nucleotides: TGTGCCAGCAGCCAAGGGGGGGTGACAGATACGCAGTATTTT.

The chain is built from TRBV15 and TRBJ2-5; 11 bases are shared with TRBD2. The CDR3 is 15 residues long. Germline CDR1 LNHNV, CDR2 YYDKDF (reference sequence). Trimming removed 4 bases from V and 5 bases from J; junction bases left unmatched: 6. The CDR3 here is CATSTDSGGAETQYF. The CDR3, as DNA: TGTGCCACCAGCACCGATAGCGGGGGGGCGGAGACCCAGTACTTC.

This chain joins TRBV2 and TRBJ2-3; D ambiguous. The CDR3 consists of 10 residues. V lost 7 bases and J 6 bases, leaving 5 bases between the germline ends. The germline V gene has CDR1 SNHLY and CDR2 FYNNEI. The CDR3 nucleotides are TGTGCCAGCACCGGCGATACGCAGTATTTT. It encodes CASTGDTQYF.

The V call is TRBV29-1, the J call TRBJ2-1; D call uncertain. Per the germline V gene, CDR1 is SQVTM and CDR2 is ANQGSEA. Trimming took 7 bases from V and 0 from J, leaving 7 bases between them. The CDR3 runs 12 residues. The CDR3 sequence: CSAVSSYNEQFF. The CDR3 DNA sequence: TGCAGCGCCGTAAGCTCCTACAATGAGCAGTTCTTC.